A single sample is the source of the 32 T cell receptor beta chains below, sequenced in a study of blood T cell repertoires in COVID-19 (dated by TCRdb to 2020 to 2021). The library was generated by the immunoSEQ multiplex PCR assay. TCRdb retrieved this table from immuneACCESS and kept in-frame rearrangements only. Not all clones are present; in checked studies, unresolved V genes account for under half, and no reason is known for the remainder. The sample yields some 670,000 clones; 85% to 90% were counted once. The ten largest clones represent 0.2% to 0.3% of the sample. Sample: peripheral blood. Receptor source: a woman between 18 and 29 years old with acute or convalescent COVID-19.

The V call is TRBV4-3, the J call TRBJ2-3, with unresolved D. Germline V CDR1 and CDR2: LGHNA, YSLEER. The V and J ends lost 1 base and 0 bases respectively, with 5 bases between them. The CDR3 runs 14 residues. In DNA, the CDR3 is TGCGCCAGCAGCCAAGTATCTAGCACAGATACGCAGTATTTT. Protein sequence: CASSQVSSTDTQYF.

In DNA form, the CDR3 reads TGCGCCCCTTTCACAGATACGCAGTATTTT. Its protein is CAPFTDTQYF. V and J are TRBV10-1 and TRBJ2-3; D gene unclear. Trimming stripped 11 bases from V and 2 bases from J, with 5 bases between. CDR1 is WNHNN and CDR2 is SYGVQD in the germline V gene (reference sequence). This CDR3 spans 10 amino acids.

The rearrangement uses TRBV15 and TRBJ2-2; possibly TRBD1 for D (5 bases). The ends were cut back, 1 base at V and 1 base at J, with 7 bases in the middle. Per germline, CDR1 LNHNV and CDR2 YYDKDF (reference sequence). The CDR3 extends over 15 amino acids. The CDR3 nucleotides read TGTGCCACCAGCAGAGCGCAGGGGAACACCGGGGAGCTGTTTTTT. Encoded protein: CATSRAQGNTGELFF. Filled out from reference TRBV15 and TRBJ2-2, the complete variable domain reads DAMVIQNPRYQVTQFGKPVTLSCSQTLNHNVMYWYQQKSSQAPKLLFHYYDKDFNNEADTPDNFQSRRPNTSFCFLDIRSPGLGDTAMYLCATSRAQGNTGELFFGEGSRLTVL.

This chain joins TRBV5-1 and TRBJ2-7; tentative D call: TRBD1 (6 bases). Per the germline V gene, CDR1 is SGHRS and CDR2 is YFSETQ. The CDR3 has 14 amino acids. Trimming removed 3 bases at V and 1 base at J, with 11 bases between. CDR3 sequence: CASSYRDTSYEQYF. In DNA form, the CDR3 reads TGCGCCAGCAGCTACCGGGACACTTCCTACGAGCAGTACTTC.

The CDR3 loop is CASSQRGEATNEKLFF. The CDR3 DNA is TGTGCCAGCAGCCAACGGGGGGAAGCAACTAATGAAAAACTGTTTTTT. The V and J genes are TRBV3-1 (or the pseudogene TRBV3-2) and TRBJ1-4; TRBD1 is a possible D gene (5 bases). CDR1 LGHDT and CDR2 YNNKEL come from the germline V gene (reference sequence). V was trimmed by 2 bases and J by 0 bases, leaving 10 bases between them. The CDR3 totals 16 residues.

CDR3 bases: TGCGCCAGCAGCCAGGCGGGGGTTTGGGGCTACACCTTC. Its translation: CASSQAGVWGYTF. The chain is built from TRBV4-1 and TRBJ1-2; the D gene is possibly TRBD1 (5 bases). The CDR3 covers 13 residues. The germline CDR1 and CDR2 sequences are MGHRA and YSYEKL. V lost 3 bases and J 8 bases, leaving 13 bases between the germline ends.

The DNA for the CDR3 is TGTGCCAGCAGCCACTCGGGAGGAGCCCAACAGATCGGTTTGTTTAACTATGGCTACACCTTC. It yields the protein CASSHSGGAQQIGLFNYGYTF. The chain is built from TRBV7-3 and TRBJ1-2; the D is unclear. The CDR3 runs 21 residues. CDR1 and CDR2 from the germline V gene are SGHTA and FQGTGA. The V gene lost 5 bases and the J gene lost 1 base, with 32 bases spanning the gap.

The gene calls are TRBV24-1 and TRBJ2-2; D not resolved. This CDR3 has 16 residues. Germline V gives CDR1 KGHDR, CDR2 SFDVKD. V was pared by 2 bases and J by 0 bases, with 9 bases between. The CDR3 nucleotides read TGTGCCACCAGTGATTCCCTGCCGGCGAACACCGGGGAGCTGTTTTTT. Its translation: CATSDSLPANTGELFF.

This chain uses TRBV6-5 with TRBJ2-1; 12 bases are shared with TRBD1. Germline loops: CDR1 MNHEY, CDR2 SVGAGI. There are 16 residues in the CDR3. V lost 0 bases, J lost 6 bases, and 3 bases stayed unmatched. This CDR3 reads CASSYSGQGAVNEQFF. As DNA, the CDR3 is TGTGCCAGCAGTTACTCGGGACAGGGGGCCGTCAATGAGCAGTTCTTC.

This clone is a singleton in its sample. The chain carries TRBV6-1 and TRBJ1-5; perhaps TRBD1 as D (5 bases). The V and J ends lost 2 bases and 4 bases respectively, with 9 bases between them. The CDR3 totals 14 residues. Germline V lookup: CDR1 MNHNS, CDR2 SASEGT. CDR3 bases: TGTGCCAGCAGTGAATTGGGGCAGAATCAGCCCCAGCATTTT. Translation: CASSELGQNQPQHF.

The count of this clone is one. This chain uses TRBV6-5 with TRBJ1-4; D call uncertain. Germline loops: CDR1 MNHEY, CDR2 SVGAGI. The CDR3 length is 14 residues. V gave up 6 bases and J gave up 3 bases, with 11 bases separating them. DNA of the CDR3: TGTGCCAGCAGCCTTACTAGGTCTAATGAAAAACTGTTTTTT. It encodes CASSLTRSNEKLFF.

V gene TRBV2 combines with J gene TRBJ1-1, with 8 bases identical to TRBD1. The CDR3 extends over 12 amino acids. The ends lost 2 bases at V and 12 bases at J; junction bases unmatched: 5. Germline lookup yields CDR1 SNHLY and CDR2 FYNNEI. CDR3 region: CASSEYDRGPFF. The CDR3 DNA reads as TGTGCCAGCAGTGAATACGACAGGGGCCCTTTCTTT.

J is TRBJ1-1 and V is TRBV3-1 (or the pseudogene TRBV3-2); 7 bases are a match to TRBD1. The junction had 12 bases not matched to a gene; V was cut back by 6 bases and J by 5 bases. CDR3 length: 15 amino acids. Germline V gene data show CDR1 as LGHDT and CDR2 as YNNKEL (reference sequence). This chain's CDR3 is CASRLQTGRRTEAFF. The CDR3 DNA reads TGTGCCAGCAGACTTCAGACAGGGCGAAGGACTGAAGCTTTCTTT.

The rearrangement joins TRBV24-1 to TRBJ2-5; 8 nucleotides match TRBD2. With V trimmed by 4 bases and J by 5 bases, 17 bases remained unmatched. The V gene's germline CDR1 is KGHDR and CDR2 SFDVKD. The CDR3 is made up of 18 amino acids. CDR3 DNA: TGTGCCACCAGTGACCCCCGGGCTCGAGCGGGGGCGGGGGAGACCCAGTACTTC. This encodes CATSDPRARAGAGETQYF.

This clone has a handful of counts. The chain is built from TRBV30 and TRBJ1-2; D possibly corresponds to TRBD1 (5 bases). Trimming left V 0 bases short and J 7 bases short, with 9 bases between. The CDR3 extends over 12 amino acids. CDR1 is GTSNPN and CDR2 is SVGIG in the germline V gene (reference sequence). CDR3 residues: CAWSVGEGGYTF. In DNA form, the CDR3 reads TGTGCCTGGAGTGTGGGGGAGGGTGGCTACACCTTC.

The chain recombines TRBV15 with TRBJ2-2; 7 nucleotides agree with TRBD1. Germline V gene lookup returns CDR1 LNHNV and CDR2 YYDKDF (reference sequence). The V gene end was trimmed by 1 base and the J gene end by 2 bases; junction bases not matched to a gene: 7. CDR3 size: 17 residues. CDR3 DNA sequence: TGTGCCACCAGCAGAGGAGGGGGCAGGTCTAACACCGGGGAGCTGTTTTTT. Encoded protein: CATSRGGGRSNTGELFF.

This chain joins TRBV7-2 and TRBJ2-7, with TRBD1 identical over 9 bases. The CDR3 is 14 amino acids. Trimming cost V 3 bases and J 7 bases; bases outside gene matches: 7. Germline V gene lookup returns CDR1 SGHTA and CDR2 FQGNSA. CDR3 DNA sequence: TGTGCCAGCAGCTTGCTACAGGGGGCGGGTGAGCAGTACTTC. Translated: CASSLLQGAGEQYF.

The rearrangement uses TRBV6-6 and TRBJ2-3; D is possibly TRBD1 (6 bases). The germline V and J ends were trimmed by 11 bases and 2 bases, with 14 bases remaining between them. The CDR3 has 13 amino acids. From germline, CDR1 is MNHNY and CDR2 SVGAGI (reference sequence). The CDR3 loop is CAVQGFDTDTQYF. CDR3 coding DNA: TGTGCCGTACAGGGTTTCGACACAGATACGCAGTATTTT.

The V call is TRBV7-9, the J call TRBJ1-1; TRBD1 is a possible D gene (6 bases). CDR3 length: 17 residues. Germline lookup yields CDR1 SEHNR and CDR2 FQNEAQ (reference sequence). V lost 3 bases to trimming and J lost 1 base, with 18 bases between them. The CDR3 loop reads CASSFRTVRWSNTEAFF. In nucleotides, the CDR3 is TGTGCCAGCAGCTTTAGGACAGTCCGGTGGTCGAACACTGAAGCTTTCTTT.

The V gene is TRBV7-8, the J gene TRBJ2-1; 9 bases map to TRBD1. Per the germline V gene, CDR1 is SGHVS and CDR2 is FQNEAQ. The ends lost 3 bases at V and 1 base at J; junction bases unmatched: 10. There are 18 residues in the CDR3. CDR3 nucleotide sequence: TGTGCCAGCAGCTTTGAAAACAGGGGGCGGTGGTCCTACAATGAGCAGTTCTTC. Protein: CASSFENRGRWSYNEQFF.

This clone was recorded a few times. This chain joins TRBV14 and TRBJ1-1; weak D call: TRBD1 (5 bases). The CDR3 totals 17 residues. CDR1 SGHDN and CDR2 FVKESK come from the germline V gene. Trimming cost V 1 base and J 6 bases, with 21 bases left between them. CDR3 region: CASSQVPYIWVGAEAFF. CDR3 coding DNA: TGTGCCAGCAGCCAAGTTCCCTACATTTGGGTAGGGGCTGAAGCTTTCTTT.

The V and J genes are TRBV4-2 and TRBJ1-1; weak D call: TRBD1 (6 bases). This CDR3 spans 14 amino acids. Trimming removed 3 bases at V and 5 bases at J, with 13 bases between. Germline CDR1 LGHNA, CDR2 YNFKEQ. CDR3 sequence: CASSHNTQGTEAFF. In DNA form, the CDR3 reads TGTGCCAGCAGCCACAACACCCAGGGGACTGAAGCTTTCTTT.

The V call is TRBV7-8, the J call TRBJ2-7; 8 bases agree with TRBD2. The CDR3 sequence is 12 residues long. Per germline, CDR1 SGHVS and CDR2 FQNEAQ. Trimming at V came to 8 bases and at J to 2 bases, leaving 2 bases not matched to a gene. Here the CDR3 reads CASGRGAYEQYF. The CDR3, as DNA: TGTGCCAGCGGGCGGGGGGCCTACGAGCAGTACTTC.

This clone has more than one count but fewer than ten. V gene TRBV4-3 combines with J gene TRBJ2-7; D perhaps matches TRBD1 (6 bases). Between the trimmed V and J ends, which lost 4 bases and 5 bases, there was a span of 12 bases. Germline V gene data show CDR1 as LGHNA and CDR2 as YSLEER. The CDR3 loop spans 13 amino acids. In DNA, the CDR3 is TGCGCCAGCAGCCTAACAGGGTTAGACGAGCAGTACTTC. Amino acid sequence: CASSLTGLDEQYF.

There are a few counts of this clone. V gene TRBV5-1 combines with J gene TRBJ1-1; 11 bases line up with TRBD1. This CDR3 is built from 17 residues. The V gene's germline CDR1 is SGHRS and CDR2 YFSETQ. With 4 bases clipped from V and 1 base from J, the junction kept 9 bases outside the gene matches. CDR3 sequence reads: CASSPTGTGGWNTEAFF. As DNA, the CDR3 is TGCGCCAGCAGCCCGACCGGGACAGGGGGATGGAACACTGAAGCTTTCTTT.

The chain carries TRBV5-6 and TRBJ1-2, with TRBD1 matching over 10 bases. The CDR3 runs to 16 residues. J gave up 1 base and V 5 bases, and 8 bases lay outside the gene matches. Looked up from germline, CDR1 is SGHDT and CDR2 is YYEEEE. Here the CDR3 reads CASSPGQGSYNYGYTF. The CDR3 nucleotides are TGTGCCAGCAGTCCGGGACAGGGGTCTTATAACTATGGCTACACCTTC.

This clone was picked up a small number of times. CDR3 sequence (DNA): TGTGCCAGCAGTCGTAGCGGGGGGGCAACAGATACGCAGTATTTT. This sequence encodes CASSRSGGATDTQYF. The genes are TRBV6-4 and TRBJ2-3, with 11 bases lining up with TRBD2. The V segment lost 5 bases and the J segment 3 bases; nucleotides outside the gene matches: 4. From germline, CDR1 is MRHNA and CDR2 SNTAGT. The CDR3 has 15 amino acids.

The V gene is TRBV5-8, the J gene TRBJ2-6; D is unclear. Trimming stripped 2 bases from V and 9 bases from J, with 18 bases between. The CDR3 extends over 16 amino acids. Germline-derived CDR1 and CDR2 are SGHTS and YDEGEE. Here the CDR3 reads CASSLARISLGNVLTF. The CDR3 DNA sequence: TGTGCCAGCAGCTTAGCGAGGATTTCTTTAGGCAACGTCCTGACTTTC.

This rearrangement joins TRBV5-1 to TRBJ2-1; 10 nucleotides match TRBD1. Germline lookup yields CDR1 SGHRS and CDR2 YFSETQ. With V trimmed by 4 bases and J by 6 bases, 4 bases remained unmatched. The CDR3 runs 14 residues. The CDR3 is CASSPGDRGNEQFF. CDR3 nucleotides: TGCGCCAGCAGCCCGGGGGACAGGGGCAATGAGCAGTTCTTC.

In DNA form, the CDR3 reads TGTGCCAGTAGTGTTCTTGGGAGGGGGACCGAAAAACTGTTTTTT. It translates to CASSVLGRGTEKLFF. V is TRBV19 and J is TRBJ1-4; TRBD1 might be the D (6 bases). Germline CDR1 is LNHDA and CDR2 is SQIVND (reference sequence). The ends were cut back, 5 bases at V and 8 bases at J, with 18 bases in the middle. This CDR3 is 15 amino acids long.

J is TRBJ2-7 and V is TRBV27; 10 nucleotides line up with TRBD1. The J segment lost 3 bases and the V segment lost 6 bases, leaving 11 bases of the junction unmatched. The CDR3 is 16 amino acids. Germline CDR1 is MNHEY and CDR2 is SMNVEV (reference sequence). The CDR3 region is CASSPGLGQGDYEQYF. Written as DNA, the CDR3 is TGTGCCAGCAGCCCAGGGCTCGGACAGGGGGACTACGAGCAGTACTTC.

The chain carries TRBV6-6 and TRBJ2-3; D may be TRBD2 (6 bases). Germline V gene data show CDR1 as MNHNY and CDR2 as SVGAGI (reference sequence). V dropped 2 bases and J dropped 6 bases, with 18 bases sitting between them. The CDR3 sequence is 16 residues long. The CDR3 DNA reads as TGTGCCAGCAGTTACCCCCGAGACGGGGCGGGGGATACGCAGTATTTT. Encoded protein: CASSYPRDGAGDTQYF.